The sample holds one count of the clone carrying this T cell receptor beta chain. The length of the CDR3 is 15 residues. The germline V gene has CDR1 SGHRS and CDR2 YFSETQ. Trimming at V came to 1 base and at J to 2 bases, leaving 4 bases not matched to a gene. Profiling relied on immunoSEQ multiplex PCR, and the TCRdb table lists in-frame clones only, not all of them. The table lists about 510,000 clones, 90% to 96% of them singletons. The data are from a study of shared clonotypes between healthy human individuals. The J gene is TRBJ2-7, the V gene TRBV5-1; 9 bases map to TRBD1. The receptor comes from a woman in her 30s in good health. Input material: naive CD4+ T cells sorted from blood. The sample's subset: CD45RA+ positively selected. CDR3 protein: CASSLLDRGTYEQYF. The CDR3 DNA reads TGCGCCAGCAGCTTGCTGGACAGGGGTACCTACGAGCAGTACTTC.